The rows below give T cell receptor beta chains drawn from one sample of a study of T cell responses to AZD1222 COVID-19 vaccine. Some clones are missing from TCRdb's copy, which holds only in-frame ones; the method was immunoSEQ multiplex PCR. The table lists some 120,000 clones, approximately 85% of them singletons, with roughly 3.9% in the top ten. The material sequenced was peripheral blood, taken on day 0 of MenACWY control vaccination. The source of these receptors is an adult in good health. CDR3s leave out the opening cysteine and the closing phenylalanine or tryptophan.

len | j_gene | v_gene | CDR3aa
14 | TRBJ2-1 | TRBV5-1 | ASSPQELGPYNEQF
13 | TRBJ1-1 | TRBV9 | ASSASSRLNTEAF
13 | TRBJ1-1 | TRBV28 | ASIGQGILGFEAF
15 | TRBJ1-6 | TRBV28 | ASSLPGRGDPNSPLH
13 | TRBJ1-2 | TRBV5-1 | ASSLAGQVPYGYT
13 | TRBJ2-3 | TRBV5-6 | ASSGLGISTDTQY
13 | TRBJ1-4 | TRBV15 | ATSREGRSSEKLF
11 | TRBJ1-1 | TRBV7-8 | ASNPRGYTEAF
13 | TRBJ1-1 | TRBV28 | ASSGPQTGNTEAF
13 | TRBJ2-5 | TRBV25-1 | ASSNLTSYQETQY
12 | TRBJ2-5 | TRBV5-1 | ASSLLGSEETQY
12 | TRBJ2-3 | TRBV28 | ASSRGGRTDTQY
13 | TRBJ2-3 | TRBV6-6 | ASSNLAGEVDTQY
11 | TRBJ1-2 | TRBV11-2 | ASSLDHRGGYT
18 | TRBJ1-2 | TRBV6-1 | ASSEAGGFVPGQGPYGYT
11 | TRBJ2-7 | TRBV7-2 | ASSSAGGPKQY
14 | TRBJ2-4 | TRBV6-6 | ASPPIGVVAKNIQY
13 | TRBJ1-3 | TRBV7-2 | ASSLDRNSGNTIY
13 | TRBJ2-1 | TRBV3-1/TRBV3-2 | ASSGRTAPGFEQF
11 | TRBJ1-2 | TRBV7-9 | ASSLPGQYGYT
19 | TRBJ1-1 | TRBV7-6 | ASSATLMIRGYDNKNTEAF
15 | TRBJ2-3 | TRBV27 | ASTTDGLAGMADTQY
11 | TRBJ1-2 | TRBV5-4 | ASSLSQSYGYT
10 | TRBJ2-7 | TRBV18 | ASSPTGSEQY
14 | TRBJ1-5 | TRBV28 | ASIWEGRNSNQPQH
14 | TRBJ1-1 | TRBV4-1 | ASSQDLQEWNTEAF
12 | TRBJ2-7 | TRBV18 | ASSPPGQNYEQY
13 | TRBJ2-7 | TRBV6-4 | ASSDTQGAGNEQY
16 | TRBJ2-1 | TRBV3-1/TRBV3-2 | ASSQEKIAGGKLNEQF
13 | TRBJ2-3 | TRBV10-1 | ASSERLGSTDTQY
15 | TRBJ1-2 | TRBV9 | ASSPSPGTGHIYGYT
15 | TRBJ1-6 | TRBV7-8 | ASSPRAGTAYNSPLH
11 | TRBJ2-4 | TRBV29-1 | SVNSGTVNIQY
14 | TRBJ1-2 | TRBV10-3 | AITPDDRGLGYGYT
14 | TRBJ2-6 | TRBV5-1 | ASSPRASSGANVLT
11 | TRBJ1-1 | TRBV3-1/TRBV3-2 | ASSPRDTDEAF
12 | TRBJ1-1 | TRBV5-1 | ASSKTGVGTEAF
11 | TRBJ2-1 | TRBV6-5 | ASRGLAHNEQF
12 | TRBJ2-5 | TRBV3-1/TRBV3-2 | ASGPSGQKETQY
18 | TRBJ1-1 | TRBV12-2 | ASRLASPDRVTAMNTEAF
13 | TRBJ2-2 | TRBV6-1 | ASSEAPGDTGELF
11 | TRBJ2-5 | TRBV7-2 | ASNTGVGETQY
9 | TRBJ2-7 | TRBV29-1 | SVRDRREQY
11 | TRBJ1-2 | TRBV6-5 | ASSYSGTGGYT
12 | TRBJ2-5 | TRBV6-2/TRBV6-3 | ASRRGGPRETQY
12 | TRBJ1-5 | TRBV3-1/TRBV3-2 | ASSLAASNQPQH
12 | TRBJ2-7 | TRBV5-1 | ASSLGQPSYEQY
12 | TRBJ1-2 | TRBV23-1 | ASSQGRVGYGYT
13 | TRBJ2-3 | TRBV6-5 | ASSLRLGDTDTQY
11 | TRBJ1-6 | TRBV24-1 | ATSGDGNSPLH
11 | TRBJ2-3 | TRBV2 | ASSDRITDTQY
15 | TRBJ2-2 | TRBV5-1 | ASSPIRTSGSTGELF
16 | TRBJ2-1 | TRBV7-2 | ASSLRGNGLSSYNEQF
16 | TRBJ2-1 | TRBV7-2 | ASGPGGVWGLYYNEQF
12 | TRBJ2-7 | TRBV10-2 | ASREGGLSYEQY
16 | TRBJ2-2 | TRBV5-5 | ASSLAPLTSGNTGELF
12 | TRBJ1-2 | TRBV6-1 | ASSEAHRVDGYT
11 | TRBJ1-2 | TRBV7-9 | ASSRTGVYGYT
14 | TRBJ1-1 | TRBV5-6 | ASSLGATRRNTEAF